The present entry profiles one T cell receptor (beta chain) with its context. It lacks a known antigen. It has no much larger one-base neighbor in the sample; base qualities were not kept. The library was prepared using the immunoSEQ multiplex PCR assay. Sequencing of the T-cell receptor beta chain repertoire was carried out together with a 770-gene immune expression panel. What TCRdb holds here is the immuneACCESS table cut down to in-frame rearrangements. Part of the clones is not present; checked against another copy, under half of the missing clones reflect an unresolved V gene, and the others are unexplained. This sample has approximately 4,300 clones in its table, and 90% of those were observed once. About 3.6% of the sample rests with the top ten. This sample was taken from a study of brain metastases from non-small cell lung cancer (dated by TCRdb to between 2017 and 2020). Background on the whole study: The study profiled the immune microenvironment of paired resected primary tumors and brain metastases taken from patients with non-small-cell lung cancer.

Including the terminal cysteine and phenylalanine, the CDR3 comprises 12 residues. Kept here is only the CDR3 DNA, which spans 36 bases and is read in frame from base 1. As encoded in the germline V gene, CDR1 is KGHSH while CDR2 is LQKENI. The trim is 4 bases for V and 4 bases for J, with a gap of 7 bases between the germline ends. Broad study findings and their caveats: Paired brain metastases and primary tumors largely shared TCR repertoires, although T-cell densities in the metastases were sparse. Lower T-cell infiltration was exhibited by brain metastases compared with primary tumors (P < 0.001). Compared with the matched primary tumors, approximately 63% of brain metastases appeared to show expanded T-cell clones.

The cohort comprised some 40 patients with surgically resected non-small-cell lung cancer who had both primary tumor and brain metastasis specimens. Tumor specimens were archival formalin-fixed, paraffin-embedded tissues. The chain was built from TRBV18 and TRBJ1-1, with TRBD1 as a weak D call on 6 bases. Sample: primary lung tumor tissue. The cell subset or site tag for this specimen amounts to: primary lung tumor paired with brain metastasis. The clonotype was recovered from a donor aged 40 or over with non-small cell lung cancer. The CDR3 in this case is CASSQGGTEAFF. The DNA is TGTGCCAGCTCACAGGGGGGCACTGAAGCTTTCTTT.